The source of this T cell receptor beta chain is a study of T cell changes during pregnancy in multiple sclerosis. Trimming stripped 6 bases from V and 3 bases from J, with 18 bases between. The CDR3 has 15 residues. The V gene's germline CDR1 is MNHNS and CDR2 SASEGT. Libraries were prepared by immunoSEQ multiplex PCR; TCRdb keeps only in-frame clonotypes and omits some of them. The repertoire holds approximately 100,000 clones, with approximately 90% as singletons. The sequence was collected from a female donor with multiple sclerosis, enrolled in a pregnancy study. V is TRBV6-1 and J is TRBJ2-7, with TRBD2 as a possible D gene (5 bases). The sequencing here drew on peripheral blood, taken after pregnancy. CDR3 amino acids: CASREEPTGRYEQYF. CDR3 coding DNA: TGTGCCAGCAGGGAGGAACCAACCGGGCGCTACGAGCAGTACTTC.